One and the same sample provided the 31 T cell receptor beta chains below, sequenced in a study of blood T cell repertoires in COVID-19. Sequenced by immunoSEQ multiplex PCR; TCRdb stores in-frame clones only, minus some. The sample consists of about 250,000 clones, about 86% of them appearing once. Sequenced material: peripheral blood. These TCRs come from a man aged 50-59 years with active or convalescent COVID-19.

Only one count was recorded for this clone. The V gene is TRBV7-7, the J gene TRBJ2-7; 7 bases agree with TRBD2. The V and J ends lost 5 bases and 0 bases, in that order; junction bases with no gene match: 4. Germline CDR1 is SSHAT and CDR2 is FNYEAQ (reference sequence). The CDR3 consists of 14 residues. CDR3 in DNA: TGTGCCAGCAGCCGCGGGGGAAGCTCCTACGAGCAGTACTTC. Amino acids: CASSRGGSSYEQYF.

Of note for this clone: In the same sample, other DNA sequences code for this CDR3. The chain carries TRBV6-5 and TRBJ1-1, with TRBD1 matching 7 bases. Germline CDR1 and CDR2: MNHEY and SVGAGI. J lost 2 bases, V lost 2 bases, and 2 bases had no gene match. This CDR3 is 14 amino acids long. DNA of the CDR3: TGTGCCAGCAGTTACGAGGGGGCCAACACTGAAGCTTTCTTT. This sequence encodes CASSYEGANTEAFF.

V gene TRBV6-2 or TRBV6-3 combines with J gene TRBJ1-2, with D possibly TRBD1 on 6 matching bases. The CDR3 loop spans 12 amino acids. V gave up 5 bases and J gave up 8 bases, with 12 bases separating them. Germline loops: CDR1 MNHEY, CDR2 SVGEGT. The CDR3 DNA reads as TGTGCCAGCAGTCCGACAGGCCTCGGCTACACCTTC. It translates to CASSPTGLGYTF.

The chain is built from TRBV19 and TRBJ1-4; 9 nucleotides line up with TRBD1. V lost 6 bases and J lost 7; bases outside the gene matches: 9. Germline CDR1 reads LNHDA; CDR2 reads SQIVND (reference sequence). The CDR3 covers 15 residues. CDR3 sequence reads: CASRRTGGGSEKLFF. CDR3 nucleotides: TGTGCCAGTAGGAGAACAGGGGGCGGGAGTGAAAAACTGTTTTTT.

The chain links TRBV5-8 to TRBJ2-3; 11 nucleotides match TRBD2. Germline assignment: CDR1 SGHTS and CDR2 YDEGEE. This CDR3 is 17 amino acids long. The J segment lost 3 bases and the V segment lost 6 bases, leaving 12 bases of the junction unmatched. As DNA, the CDR3 is TGTGCCAGCACCCGGGGTAGCGGGGGGGCTCGGACAGATACGCAGTATTTT. It translates to CASTRGSGGARTDTQYF.

This chain links TRBV3-1 (or the pseudogene TRBV3-2) with TRBJ2-1; 7 bases line up with TRBD2. Trimming at V came to 4 bases and at J to 6 bases, leaving 3 bases not matched to a gene. The germline V gene has CDR1 LGHDT and CDR2 YNNKEL (reference sequence). This CDR3 has 13 residues. The CDR3 is CASSRLATNEQFF. The DNA of the CDR3 is TGTGCCAGCAGCCGACTAGCCACCAATGAGCAGTTCTTC.

V gene TRBV19 combines with J gene TRBJ2-7; D is possibly TRBD1 (5 bases). This CDR3 is 13 amino acids long. With 0 bases removed from V and 3 bases from J, the gap between germline ends came to 6 bases. Germline CDR1 LNHDA, CDR2 SQIVND (reference sequence). CDR3 in DNA: TGTGCCAGTAGTATAGATCAGGGCTACGAGCAGTACTTC. Translation gives CASSIDQGYEQYF. The full variable domain, completed using reference TRBV19 and TRBJ2-7, is DGGITQSPKYLFRKEGQNVTLSCEQNLNHDAMYWYRQDPGQGLRLIYYSQIVNDFQKGDIAEGYSVSREKKESFPLTVTSAQKNPTAFYLCASSIDQGYEQYFGPGTRLTVT.

The chain links TRBV9 to TRBJ2-5; D not resolved. Deletions cut 0 bases from V and 4 bases from J, with 13 bases between. Per the germline V gene, CDR1 is SGDLS and CDR2 is YYNGEE. The CDR3 is made up of 15 amino acids. The CDR3 region has the DNA TGTGCCAGCAGCGTAGCTGGCGTATCGGGAGAGACCCAGTACTTC. Protein product: CASSVAGVSGETQYF.

J is TRBJ1-6 and V is TRBV30; the D gene is possibly TRBD1 (5 bases). The germline CDR1 and CDR2 sequences are GTSNPN and SVGIG (reference sequence). The CDR3 totals 14 residues. V was cut by 1 base and J by 6 bases, with 10 bases left in between. CDR3 loop: CAWSGKQANSPLHF. CDR3 sequence (DNA): TGTGCCTGGAGTGGGAAACAGGCTAATTCACCCCTCCACTTT.

To note about this clone: Other nucleotide sequences from this sample produce the same CDR3. The chain recombines TRBV7-2 with TRBJ2-5, with unresolved D. The germline gives CDR1 SGHTA, CDR2 FQGNSA. The V end lost 3 bases, the J end lost 5 bases, and 4 bases lay between the germline ends. This CDR3 spans 11 amino acids. The CDR3 reads CASSFSETQYF. The CDR3 DNA sequence: TGTGCCAGCAGCTTCTCGGAGACCCAGTACTTC.

V usage is TRBV12-3 or TRBV12-4 and J usage is TRBJ1-2; D possibly corresponds to TRBD1 (6 bases). This CDR3 spans 13 amino acids. V was clipped by 4 bases and J by 3 bases, with 9 bases between them. The CDR3 coding sequence is TGTGCCAGCAGTTCGGGGGGGCACTATGGCTACACCTTC. Protein sequence: CASSSGGHYGYTF.

The rearrangement joins TRBV6-2 or TRBV6-3 to TRBJ2-3, with TRBD2 matching over 13 bases. The V gene end was trimmed by 5 bases and the J gene end by 11 bases; junction bases not matched to a gene: 13. CDR3 size: 16 residues. Germline CDR1 MNHEY, CDR2 SVGEGT. The CDR3 coding sequence is TGTGCCAGCAGTACCCGAAGTACTAGCGGGGGGGCCTGGCAGTATTTT. It is translated as CASSTRSTSGGAWQYF.

This sequence joins TRBV3-1 (or the pseudogene TRBV3-2) and TRBJ1-6; 8 nucleotides line up with TRBD1. The junction had 4 bases not matched to a gene; V was cut back by 4 bases and J by 8 bases. Germline assignment: CDR1 LGHDT and CDR2 YNNKEL (reference sequence). There are 14 residues in the CDR3. Here the CDR3 reads CASSRTGHDSPLHF. In nucleotides, the CDR3 is TGTGCCAGCAGCCGGACAGGGCACGATTCACCCCTCCACTTT.

This clone appeared a single time. The chain carries TRBV11-1 and TRBJ1-1; D remains unclear. Germline CDR1 is SGHAT and CDR2 is FQDESV (reference sequence). Trimming stripped 3 bases from V and 4 bases from J, with 15 bases between. This CDR3 comprises 15 residues. CDR3: CASSFGAVASTEAFF. In nucleotides, the CDR3 is TGTGCCAGCAGCTTCGGAGCTGTTGCTAGCACTGAAGCTTTCTTT.

The chain carries TRBV7-9 and TRBJ1-1; tentatively, D is TRBD1 (5 bases). The ends were cut back, 4 bases at V and 11 bases at J, with 17 bases in the middle. CDR1 and CDR2 (germline): SEHNR, FQNEAQ (reference sequence). CDR3 length: 13 amino acids. The CDR3 DNA follows: TGTGCCAGCAGCTCTGGCGGGGGTTTGGAGGCTTTCTTT. Protein sequence: CASSSGGGLEAFF.

This clone was picked up one time. V is TRBV5-1 and J is TRBJ2-7, with a possible D match to TRBD1 (5 bases). V lost 4 bases and J lost 6, with 17 bases in between. CDR1 is SGHRS, CDR2 YFSETQ, per germline. The CDR3 loop spans 14 amino acids. CDR3 DNA sequence: TGCGCCAGCAGCCTCGACGCAGGGATCGGCGAGCAGTACTTC. Translation gives CASSLDAGIGEQYF.

The chain combines TRBV5-4 with TRBJ1-1; D remains ambiguous. Germline lookup yields CDR1 SGHNT and CDR2 YYREEE (reference sequence). V lost 4 bases and J lost 1, with 14 bases in between. The CDR3 runs to 15 residues. The CDR3 sequence is CASSPERAGNTEAFF. The CDR3 region has the DNA TGTGCCAGCAGCCCTGAGAGGGCGGGGAACACTGAAGCTTTCTTT.

This sequence joins TRBV7-8 and TRBJ2-2; 8 bases line up with TRBD1. The junction had 8 bases not matched to a gene; V was cut back by 4 bases and J by 7 bases. CDR3 size: 15 residues. The germline V gene encodes CDR1 SGHVS and CDR2 FQNEAQ. CDR3 nucleotide sequence: TGTGCCAGCAGCTCGGACAGGGCGAATCGCGGGGAGCTGTTTTTT. Translation: CASSSDRANRGELFF.

This chain connects TRBV6-5 to TRBJ1-5; 7 bases align to TRBD1. CDR3 length: 14 amino acids. The germline V gene encodes CDR1 MNHEY and CDR2 SVGAGI. Trimming cost V 6 bases and J 7 bases; bases outside gene matches: 9. The CDR3 sequence: CASSPGQAAQPQHF. In nucleotides, the CDR3 is TGTGCCAGCAGCCCCGGACAGGCAGCACAGCCCCAGCATTTT.

CDR3 sequence (DNA): TGTGCCTGGACACGGGGTTCAGGCTACGAGCAGTACTTC. Translated: CAWTRGSGYEQYF. The rearrangement uses TRBV30 and TRBJ2-7; D possibly corresponds to TRBD2 (5 bases). This CDR3 spans 13 amino acids. From germline, CDR1 is GTSNPN and CDR2 SVGIG (reference sequence). V dropped 4 bases and J dropped 3 bases, with 13 bases sitting between them.

The chain is built from TRBV9 and TRBJ2-3; TRBD2 matches at 12 bases. The CDR3 totals 16 residues. CDR1 and CDR2 (germline): SGDLS, YYNGEE. The V and J ends lost 0 bases and 4 bases, in that order; junction bases with no gene match: 3. The CDR3 coding sequence is TGTGCCAGCAGCGTAGGACTAGCGGGGGATTCAGATACGCAGTATTTT. Translated, it gives CASSVGLAGDSDTQYF. Together with reference TRBV9 and TRBJ2-3, the CDR3 gives the full variable domain: DSGVTQTPKHLITATGQRVTLRCSPRSGDLSVYWYQQSLDQGLQFLIQYYNGEERAKGNILERFSAQQFPDLHSELNLSSLELGDSALYFCASSVGLAGDSDTQYFGPGTRLTVL.

The rearrangement joins TRBV9 to TRBJ2-1; TRBD2 matches at 10 bases. CDR3 length: 17 amino acids. Germline assignment: CDR1 SGDLS and CDR2 YYNGEE. J lost 7 bases, V lost 0 bases, and 10 bases had no gene match. The CDR3 nucleotides are TGTGCCAGCAGCGTAGTTAGCGGGGGGACGAAGTATAATGAGCAGTTCTTC. It encodes CASSVVSGGTKYNEQFF.

This clone was picked up a small number of times. The CDR3, as DNA: TGTGCCTGGAGTCTACAGGGCAGTTTGAACACTGAAGCTTTCTTT. It translates to CAWSLQGSLNTEAFF. The chain carries TRBV30 and TRBJ1-1, with D maybe TRBD1 (6 bases). This CDR3 contains 15 residues. CDR1 GTSNPN and CDR2 SVGIG come from the germline V gene (reference sequence). The ends were cut back, 2 bases at V and 0 bases at J, with 13 bases in the middle.

The rearrangement joins TRBV10-3 to TRBJ1-6; the match to TRBD1 covers 8 bases. CDR3 size: 14 residues. Trimming removed 6 bases from V and 9 bases from J; junction bases left unmatched: 7. The germline gives CDR1 ENHRY, CDR2 SYGVKD. CDR3 DNA sequence: TGTGCCATCAGCCAGGACAGGGAAGGTTCACCCCTCCACTTT. It specifies CAISQDREGSPLHF.

V is TRBV2 and J is TRBJ2-6; 7 bases fit TRBD2. CDR1 and CDR2 (germline): SNHLY, FYNNEI. J gave up 0 bases and V 1 base, and 12 bases lay outside the gene matches. The CDR3 extends over 20 amino acids. The CDR3 here is CASSEEAWQGGSSGANVLTF. CDR3 sequence (DNA): TGTGCCAGCAGTGAAGAAGCTTGGCAGGGAGGGAGCTCTGGGGCCAACGTCCTGACTTTC.

The V gene is TRBV5-1, the J gene TRBJ2-6; 8 positions match TRBD1. Germline CDR1 is SGHRS and CDR2 is YFSETQ. V shed 4 bases, J shed 2 bases, and the junction held 8 bases outside the gene matches. The CDR3 totals 17 residues. CDR3 residues: CASSLSPDRAGANVLTF. Written as DNA, the CDR3 is TGCGCCAGCAGCCTATCCCCGGACAGGGCTGGGGCCAACGTCCTGACTTTC.

The chain recombines TRBV5-6 with TRBJ2-1; D may be TRBD1 (6 bases). In germline, CDR1 is SGHDT, CDR2 YYEEEE. Trimming pared 4 bases from V and 4 bases from J, leaving 15 bases between. The CDR3 contains 15 residues. The chain's CDR3 is CASSVTGRIYNEQFF. CDR3 coding DNA: TGTGCCAGCAGCGTAACAGGGCGCATATACAATGAGCAGTTCTTC.

The chain joins TRBV5-1 to TRBJ1-2, with 8 positions matching TRBD1. After removal of 4 bases from V and 10 bases from J, the junction contained 6 bases not matched to a gene. The CDR3 is made up of 12 amino acids. Per germline, CDR1 SGHRS and CDR2 YFSETQ. The CDR3 DNA sequence: TGCGCCAGCAGCCACGGACAGGGTACCTACACCTTC. Its protein is CASSHGQGTYTF.

This chain joins TRBV4-2 and TRBJ2-7; D might be TRBD2 (6 bases). This CDR3 is 18 amino acids long. Trimming left V 0 bases short and J 2 bases short, with 20 bases between. Germline V gene data show CDR1 as LGHNA and CDR2 as YNFKEQ. CDR3 loop: CASSQDQHNLGGAYEQYF. CDR3 sequence (DNA): TGTGCCAGCAGCCAAGATCAGCACAATCTGGGGGGTGCCTACGAGCAGTACTTC.

As DNA, the CDR3 is TGTGCCAGCAGTTTTAGCGAGACCCAGTACTTC. Translation gives CASSFSETQYF. The chain carries TRBV12-3 or TRBV12-4 and TRBJ2-5; D gene uncertain. The length of the CDR3 is 11 residues. V gave up 3 bases and J gave up 5 bases, with 4 bases separating them.

The V gene is TRBV4-1, the J gene TRBJ2-7; 7 nucleotides align to TRBD2. Germline V gives CDR1 MGHRA, CDR2 YSYEKL. The CDR3 spans 14 residues. The V and J ends lost 6 bases and 0 bases, in that order; junction bases with no gene match: 5. This CDR3 is CASSPSGDSYEQYF. CDR3 in DNA: TGCGCCAGCAGTCCAAGCGGGGACTCCTACGAGCAGTACTTC.